The 3 T cell receptor beta chains in this list originate from one sample, sequenced in a study of T cell changes during pregnancy in multiple sclerosis. Clones were read by immunoSEQ multiplex PCR, and TCRdb kept only the in-frame ones, dropping some. Here the sample spans 58,000 or so clones, 80% to 95% being singletons. The material sequenced was peripheral blood, taken in the first trimester of pregnancy. Every receptor here comes from a female donor with multiple sclerosis, enrolled in a pregnancy study.

This chain links TRBV20-1 with TRBJ2-1; no definite D call. This CDR3 spans 11 amino acids. Between the trimmed V and J ends, which lost 5 bases and 6 bases, there was a span of 8 bases. The V gene's germline CDR1 is DFQATT and CDR2 SNEGSKA (reference sequence). CDR3 nucleotides: TGCAGTGCTGGCGGAACCAATGAGCAGTTCTTC. This encodes CSAGGTNEQFF.

This sequence joins TRBV7-3 and TRBJ2-1; 10 positions agree with TRBD2. Germline CDR1 reads SGHTA; CDR2 reads FQGTGA. V lost 4 bases to trimming and J lost 0 bases; unmatched junction nucleotides: 12. The CDR3 is 19 amino acids. CDR3 loop: CASSSDPRLAGDSYNEQFF. DNA of the CDR3: TGTGCCAGCAGCTCCGACCCTCGCCTAGCGGGAGACTCCTACAATGAGCAGTTCTTC.

The chain joins TRBV6-5 to TRBJ2-7; perhaps TRBD2 as D (6 bases). V dropped 8 bases and J dropped 1 base, with 12 bases sitting between them. The CDR3 extends over 13 amino acids. The germline gives CDR1 MNHEY, CDR2 SVGAGI. The CDR3, as DNA: TGTGCCAGCGGGTCTAGCGCATCCTACGAGCAGTACTTC. Its protein is CASGSSASYEQYF.